Shown below are 14 T cell receptor beta chains from a single sample sequenced in a study of control samples from healthy donors and cancer patients. Assay: immunoSEQ multiplex PCR; the TCRdb copy retains only in-frame clones and omits some. The table records 40,000 to 55,000 clones, approximately 90% of them present only once. Sequences were obtained from PBMCs. Receptor source: a man aged 35-49 years with colorectal cancer.

This clone was observed a handful of times. The chain joins TRBV7-2 to TRBJ1-5; a possible D gene is TRBD1 (5 bases). Between the trimmed V and J ends, which lost 3 bases and 4 bases, there was a span of 10 bases. Germline assignment: CDR1 SGHTA and CDR2 FQGNSA. There are 14 residues in the CDR3. The DNA of the CDR3 is TGTGCCAGCAGCTTTCCCGGGGGAAATCAGCCCCAGCATTTT. Translating it yields CASSFPGGNQPQHF. The whole variable domain, filled in from reference TRBV7-2 and TRBJ1-5, reads GAGVSQSPSNKVTEKGKDVELRCDPISGHTALYWYRQSLGQGLEFLIYFQGNSAPDKSGLPSDRFSAERTGGSVSTLTIQRTQQEDSAVYLCASSFPGGNQPQHFGDGTRLSIL.

The chain employs TRBV6-2 or TRBV6-3 and TRBJ2-1; TRBD2 might be the D (6 bases). This CDR3 is built from 15 residues. Trimming stripped 6 bases from V and 1 base from J, with 13 bases between. The germline V gene has CDR1 MNHEY and CDR2 SVGEGT. Here the CDR3 DNA reads TGTGCCAGCAGCGCGTCAGGGAGGTCCTACAATGAGCAGTTCTTC. This sequence encodes CASSASGRSYNEQFF.

V usage is TRBV10-1 and J usage is TRBJ1-1; D is unresolved. The CDR3 extends over 13 amino acids. Germline CDR1 WNHNN, CDR2 SYGVQD (reference sequence). Trimming stripped 4 bases from V and 1 base from J, with 7 bases between. The CDR3 DNA is TGCGCCAGCAGTGCAACAGCGAACACTGAAGCTTTCTTT. It translates to CASSATANTEAFF.

V usage is TRBV9 and J usage is TRBJ2-3, with TRBD2 matching 12 bases. In germline, CDR1 is SGDLS, CDR2 YYNGEE. The V segment lost 0 bases and the J segment 6 bases; nucleotides outside the gene matches: 2. The CDR3 contains 15 residues. The CDR3 is CASSVASGRADTQYF. For the CDR3, the DNA is TGTGCCAGCAGCGTAGCTAGCGGGAGGGCGGATACGCAGTATTTT.

V usage is TRBV12-1 and J usage is TRBJ2-7; TRBD2 was called by the table and not checked on the DNA. TRBV12-1 is described as a pseudogene. The CDR3 runs to 16 residues. The CDR3: CASRPGLAGGRYEQYF. DNA of the CDR3: TGTGCCAGTAGACCGGGACTAGCGGGAGGTAGATACGAGCAGTACTTC.

The V gene is TRBV9, the J gene TRBJ2-1, with a possible D match to TRBD1 (5 bases). Trimming left V 3 bases short and J 2 bases short, with 12 bases between. The CDR3 sequence is 15 residues long. CDR1 SGDLS and CDR2 YYNGEE come from the germline V gene. The CDR3 here is CASSGSGKAYNEQFF. The CDR3 nucleotides are TGTGCCAGCAGCGGCTCAGGGAAAGCCTACAATGAGCAGTTCTTC.

This chain joins TRBV30 and TRBJ1-6, with 9 bases matching TRBD1. Germline V gives CDR1 GTSNPN, CDR2 SVGIG (reference sequence). With V trimmed by 1 base and J by 9 bases, 1 base remained unmatched. The CDR3 contains 13 residues. As DNA, the CDR3 is TGTGCCTGGAGTGGGACAGGGGCTTCACCCCTCCACTTT. Translated: CAWSGTGASPLHF. Full variable domain (remainder filled in from reference TRBV30 and TRBJ1-6): SQTIHQWPATLVQPVGSPLSLECTVEGTSNPNLYWYRQAAGRGLQLLFYSVGIGQISSEVPQNLSASRPQDRQFILSSKKLLLSDSGFYLCAWSGTGASPLHFGNGTRLTVT.

J is TRBJ2-5 and V is TRBV28; D unclear. The CDR3 runs to 11 residues. Germline V CDR1 and CDR2: MDHEN, SYDVKM. V gave up 6 bases and J gave up 7 bases, with 9 bases separating them. The CDR3 nucleotides are TGTGCCAGCAGCACCGAGAGGACCCAGTACTTC. Protein sequence: CASSTERTQYF.

The CDR3 reads CASSPDGGNQPQHF. The CDR3 nucleotides read TGCGCCAGCAGCCCTGACGGAGGCAATCAGCCCCAGCATTTT. This sequence joins TRBV5-1 and TRBJ1-5; D is uncertain. Trimming shortened V by 4 bases and J by 2 bases, and 10 bases separated the two germline ends. There are 14 residues in the CDR3. In germline, CDR1 is SGHRS, CDR2 YFSETQ.

The chain joins TRBV24-1 to TRBJ2-7; 7 bases line up with TRBD1. The V gene's germline CDR1 is KGHDR and CDR2 SFDVKD. The CDR3 is 15 amino acids. V gave up 2 bases and J gave up 3 bases; unmatched junction bases: 6. For the CDR3, the DNA is TGTGCCACCAGTGATTACCGCAGGGGGATCTACGAGCAGTACTTC. Its translation: CATSDYRRGIYEQYF.

The genes are TRBV24-1 and TRBJ1-2; D is ambiguous. CDR1 is KGHDR and CDR2 is SFDVKD in the germline V gene. V lost 7 bases to trimming and J lost 5 bases, with 16 bases between them. The CDR3 contains 14 residues. The CDR3: CATSADGSPYGYTF. CDR3 bases: TGTGCCACCAGCGCCGACGGATCCCCTTATGGCTACACCTTC.

This chain links TRBV27 with TRBJ2-7; D possibly corresponds to TRBD2 (6 bases). This CDR3 contains 14 residues. V was pared by 2 bases and J by 2 bases, with 10 bases between. The germline gives CDR1 MNHEY, CDR2 SMNVEV (reference sequence). The CDR3 nucleotides are TGTGCCAGCAGTTTAGCGGGGAGCCCCTACGAGCAGTACTTC. Translated: CASSLAGSPYEQYF.

The chain has TRBV7-6 and TRBJ2-1; D is possibly TRBD2 (5 bases). Germline CDR1 is SGHVS and CDR2 is FNYEAQ. The CDR3 contains 15 residues. V gave up 2 bases and J gave up 1 base, with 9 bases separating them. The CDR3 is CASSLSGESYNEQFF. CDR3 nucleotide sequence: TGTGCCAGCAGCTTATCCGGGGAATCCTACAATGAGCAGTTCTTC.

The chain uses TRBV7-2 and TRBJ1-5; D unresolved. Germline V gene lookup returns CDR1 SGHTA and CDR2 FQGNSA. The CDR3 contains 13 residues. Trimming removed 4 bases from V and 5 bases from J, with 9 bases in between. CDR3 amino acids: CASSWSTDQPQHF. The CDR3 nucleotides read TGTGCCAGCAGCTGGTCCACAGATCAGCCCCAGCATTTT.